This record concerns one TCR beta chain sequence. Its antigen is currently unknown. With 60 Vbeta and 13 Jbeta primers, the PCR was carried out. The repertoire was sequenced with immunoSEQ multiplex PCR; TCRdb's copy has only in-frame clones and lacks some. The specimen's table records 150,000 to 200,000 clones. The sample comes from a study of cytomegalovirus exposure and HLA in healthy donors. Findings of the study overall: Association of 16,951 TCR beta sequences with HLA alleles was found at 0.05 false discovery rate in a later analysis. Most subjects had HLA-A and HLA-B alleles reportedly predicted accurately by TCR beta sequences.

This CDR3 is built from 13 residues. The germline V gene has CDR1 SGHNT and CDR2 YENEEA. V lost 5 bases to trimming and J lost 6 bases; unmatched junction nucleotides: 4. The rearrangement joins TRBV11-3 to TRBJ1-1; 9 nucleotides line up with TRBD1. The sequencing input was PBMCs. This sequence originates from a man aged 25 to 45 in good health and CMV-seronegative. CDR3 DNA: TGTGCCAGCAGCCTGAGACAGGGGGCTGAAGCTTTCTTT. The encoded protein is CASSLRQGAEAFF.